The present T cell receptor (beta chain) was sequenced within a study of blood T cell repertoires in COVID-19. The wider study: COVID-19 samples from acute and convalescent phases originated in the United States, Italy and Spain. Nucleic acid was either cDNA or gDNA, and it came from T cells, B-cell-depleted T cells, or PBMCs.

Authors' analysis steps: Scientists estimated how many nucleated cells there were by amplifying reference gene primers. Clones were read by immunoSEQ multiplex PCR, and TCRdb kept only the in-frame ones, dropping some. V and J calls and clone size come straight from that table; D and trimming were deduced from the DNA. Found here are about 75,000 clones, 75% to 85% of them singletons; the top ten hold 5% to 5.5%. In germline, CDR1 is MDHEN, CDR2 SYDVKM. The CDR3 is 12 amino acids. Trimming pared 5 bases from V and 8 bases from J, leaving 9 bases between. Source material: peripheral blood. This TCR was recovered from a woman older than 75 with active or convalescent COVID-19. The chain links TRBV28 to TRBJ1-4; tentatively, D is TRBD1 (5 bases). The CDR3 protein is CASSTGGEKLFF. CDR3 bases: TGTGCCAGCAGTACAGGTGGCGAAAAACTGTTTTTT.